Below are 16 T cell receptor beta chains sequenced from a single sample in a study of cytomegalovirus exposure and HLA in healthy donors. A multiplex PCR was run with 60 Vbeta primers and 13 Jbeta primers. Data came from immunoSEQ multiplex PCR; TCRdb stores just in-frame clones and leaves some out. The sample records roughly 190,000 clones, approximately 59% being singletons. The sequencing sample was made of PBMCs. These receptors originate from a man aged 35 to 55 in good health and CMV-seronegative.

The gene calls are TRBV6-4 and TRBJ2-3; maybe TRBD2 (6 bases). This CDR3 is 16 amino acids long. Germline V lookup: CDR1 MRHNA, CDR2 SNTAGT. V was pared by 5 bases and J by 3 bases, with 18 bases between. The CDR3 here is CASSLEGPGGTDTQYF. The CDR3, as DNA: TGTGCCAGCAGTCTCGAAGGCCCCGGAGGGACAGATACGCAGTATTTT.

Here the CDR3 DNA reads TGTGCCAGCAGCTTCCCGGGGGTTCAAGAGACCCAGTACTTC. Translation gives CASSFPGVQETQYF. This chain connects TRBV13 to TRBJ2-5; weak D call: TRBD2 (6 bases). The CDR3 has 14 residues. Trimming removed 3 bases from V and 2 bases from J, with 10 bases in between. Looked up from germline, CDR1 is PRHDT and CDR2 is FYEKMQ (reference sequence). Full variable domain (missing parts from reference TRBV13 and TRBJ2-5): AAGVIQSPRHLIKEKRETATLKCYPIPRHDTVYWYQQGPGQDPQFLISFYEKMQSDKGSIPDRFSAQQFSDYHSELNMSSLELGDSALYFCASSFPGVQETQYFGPGTRLLVL.

This clone was counted between two and nine times. This CDR3 reads CASSLVTDKTLGKLFF. The CDR3 DNA reads as TGTGCCAGCAGCTTGGTAACAGATAAGACATTAGGAAAACTGTTTTTT. The J gene is TRBJ1-4, the V gene TRBV5-8; D remains unclear. CDR3 length equals 16 residues. CDR1 is SGHTS, CDR2 YDEGEE, per germline. Trimming removed 0 bases at V and 10 bases at J, with 19 bases between.

The table lists this clone with a few counts. The chain links TRBV6-5 to TRBJ1-2; 12 nucleotides line up with TRBD1. This CDR3 spans 14 amino acids. V lost 6 bases to trimming and J lost 8 bases; unmatched junction nucleotides: 7. The V gene's germline CDR1 is MNHEY and CDR2 SVGAGI. CDR3: CASRPGQGARGYTF. The CDR3 region has the DNA TGTGCCAGCAGGCCGGGACAGGGGGCGCGAGGCTACACCTTC.

A few counts support this clone. The V call is TRBV5-1, the J call TRBJ1-2; the D gene is possibly TRBD1 (5 bases). This CDR3 has 13 amino acids. Germline CDR1 reads SGHRS; CDR2 reads YFSETQ. V was shortened by 0 bases and J by 4 bases, with 7 bases between the two germline ends. The CDR3 region has the DNA TGCGCCAGCAGCTTGGGACAGCTCTATGGCTACACCTTC. Amino acid sequence: CASSLGQLYGYTF.

This chain uses TRBV2 with TRBJ2-2; TRBD1 matches at 7 bases. The germline CDR1 and CDR2 sequences are SNHLY and FYNNEI. J was trimmed by 7 bases and V by 6 bases; bases with no gene match: 8. The CDR3 is made up of 14 amino acids. The CDR3 sequence is CASRVTGAGGELFF. In nucleotides, the CDR3 is TGTGCCAGCAGAGTAACAGGGGCGGGCGGGGAGCTGTTTTTT.

The V gene is TRBV4-1, the J gene TRBJ2-7, with D perhaps matching TRBD2 (5 bases). V was pared by 5 bases and J by 3 bases, with 14 bases between. The CDR3 extends over 14 amino acids. CDR1 and CDR2 from the germline V gene are MGHRA and YSYEKL. The CDR3 bases are TGCGCCAGCAGCGCCCGTTCCCGGGACTACGAGCAGTACTTC. The encoded protein is CASSARSRDYEQYF.

V and J are TRBV4-1 and TRBJ2-1; maybe TRBD1 (6 bases). Germline V CDR1 and CDR2: MGHRA, YSYEKL. V gave up 3 bases and J gave up 8 bases, with 17 bases separating them. The CDR3 covers 15 residues. CDR3: CASSHGPRGFDEQFF. CDR3 nucleotides: TGCGCCAGCAGCCACGGGCCAAGGGGGTTCGATGAGCAGTTCTTC.

This clone was picked up a small number of times. The V and J genes are TRBV7-8 and TRBJ1-2; TRBD1 is a possible D gene (5 bases). The CDR3 consists of 15 residues. Per germline, CDR1 SGHVS and CDR2 FQNEAQ. V lost 5 bases, J lost 7 bases, and 20 bases lay in between. CDR3 protein: CASSNEEGHRSGYTF. The CDR3, as DNA: TGTGCCAGCAGCAATGAGGAGGGGCATCGTAGTGGCTACACCTTC.

The chain joins TRBV28 to TRBJ2-1; TRBD2 aligns across 12 bases. V shed 6 bases and J 12 bases; nucleotides not matched to a gene: 12. The germline CDR1 and CDR2 sequences are MDHEN and SYDVKM. This CDR3 has 15 amino acids. The CDR3 protein is CASSKTSGGPLSQFF. The CDR3 coding sequence is TGTGCCAGCAGCAAGACTAGCGGGGGCCCCTTATCGCAGTTCTTC. Supplemented by reference TRBV28 and TRBJ2-1, the full variable domain reads DVKVTQSSRYLVKRTGEKVFLECVQDMDHENMFWYRQDPGLGLRLIYFSYDVKMKEKGDIPEGYSVSREKKERFSLILESASTNQTSMYLCASSKTSGGPLSQFFGPGTRLTVL.

The rearrangement joins TRBV6-5 to TRBJ2-7; 8 positions agree with TRBD2. The CDR3 consists of 15 residues. Germline V lookup: CDR1 MNHEY, CDR2 SVGAGI. After removal of 6 bases from V and 4 bases from J, the junction contained 11 bases not matched to a gene. The CDR3 DNA reads as TGTGCCAGCAGGGGGGACCGGGAGGGGGGGTACGAGCAGTACTTC. It yields the protein CASRGDREGGYEQYF.

Only a few counts were recorded for this clone. V gene TRBV6-5 combines with J gene TRBJ2-5; maybe TRBD1 (5 bases). Germline V gives CDR1 MNHEY, CDR2 SVGAGI. V was trimmed by 7 bases and J by 7 bases, leaving 16 bases between them. The CDR3 sequence is 13 residues long. CDR3 bases: TGTGCCAGCAATAAACAATCCCAGGGGACCCAGTACTTC. This encodes CASNKQSQGTQYF.

The table lists this clone with a few counts. The V and J genes are TRBV27 and TRBJ2-5, with 11 bases that match TRBD1. Germline trimming cut 6 bases from V and 4 bases from J; bases unmatched to any gene: 10. CDR3 length: 16 residues. Germline lookup yields CDR1 MNHEY and CDR2 SMNVEV (reference sequence). The CDR3 sequence is CASSPGWDRGRETQYF. CDR3 DNA: TGTGCCAGCAGCCCTGGGTGGGACAGGGGGAGAGAGACCCAGTACTTC.

A few counts support this clone. The genes are TRBV28 and TRBJ2-7; TRBD2 matches 7 bases. Germline V CDR1 and CDR2: MDHEN, SYDVKM. The CDR3 has 10 amino acids. With V trimmed by 4 bases and J by 11 bases, 2 bases remained unmatched. CDR3 sequence reads: CASSWGGKYF. In DNA form, the CDR3 reads TGTGCCAGCAGTTGGGGAGGGAAGTACTTC.

The genes are TRBV19 and TRBJ1-2, with D possibly matching TRBD1 (6 bases). The CDR3 contains 16 residues. Trimming left V 3 bases short and J 3 bases short, with 17 bases between. Germline CDR1 and CDR2: LNHDA and SQIVND (reference sequence). The CDR3 nucleotides read TGTGCCAGTAGTATCGGGGGCGCGGGGGTCTACTATGGCTACACCTTC. Protein: CASSIGGAGVYYGYTF.

Comment on this clone: In the same sample, other DNA sequences code for this CDR3. The chain joins TRBV2 to TRBJ2-2; 7 bases align to TRBD2. The CDR3 is made up of 16 amino acids. V lost 2 bases, J lost 8 bases, and 11 bases stayed unmatched. Germline-derived CDR1 and CDR2 are SNHLY and FYNNEI. The CDR3, as DNA: TGTGCCAGCAGTGAACTCGGACTGGCGGGAGAGGGGGAGCTGTTTTTT. The encoded protein is CASSELGLAGEGELFF. Full variable domain (rest looked up from reference TRBV2 and TRBJ2-2): EPEVTQTPSHQVTQMGQEVILRCVPISNHLYFYWYRQILGQKVEFLVSFYNNEISEKSEIFDDQFSVERPDGSNFTLKIRSTKLEDSAMYFCASSELGLAGEGELFFGEGSRLTVL.